The T cell receptor (beta chain) described here comes from a study of shared clonotypes between healthy human individuals. TCRdb keeps only in-frame clones here, not all; method: immunoSEQ multiplex PCR. The sample lists some 2.3 million clones, 90% to 95% occurring once. V gave up 1 base and J gave up 4 bases, with 11 bases separating them. The CDR3 contains 16 residues. CDR1 SEHNR and CDR2 FQNEAQ come from the germline V gene (reference sequence). The study, taken as a whole, reports: On the whole, naive subsets had larger estimated richness than memory subsets had.

Every one of the donors was a Caucasian adult that lived in Nashville, Tennessee. With regard to this clone: Its antigen is undetermined. The same CDR3 is also encoded by other DNA sequences in this sample.

The TCR sequence derives from a man younger than 30 in good health. Some clones in this sample may be carry-over from other donors' samples. The gene calls are TRBV7-9 and TRBJ2-6; D perhaps matches TRBD1 (6 bases). Sequencing was performed on naive CD4+ T cells from PBMCs. Regarding subset: CD45RA+ positively selected. For the CDR3, the DNA is TGTGCCAGCAGCTTAGTGGCAGGGGCCGGGGCCAACGTCCTGACTTTC. Translated, it gives CASSLVAGAGANVLTF.